This paragraph covers one TCR beta chain sequence. Its antigen is not known. Checkpoint therapy with ipilimumab 1 mg/kg began 14 to 28 days after transplant. Patients received nivolumab 3 mg/kg at weeks 1, 4, 7, 10, then fortnightly to week 26. These data are taken from a study of ipilimumab plus nivolumab after autologous stem cell transplantation. Broader study findings: Authors suggest TCR repertoire, Treg phenotype and gut microbiota support further study.

Generated by immunoSEQ multiplex PCR, the TCRdb table keeps only in-frame clones and is missing some. The sample yields some 16,000 clones, around 81% seen once. The sample here was PBMCs, taken in a trial of ipilimumab plus nivolumab as post-transplant consolidation. This TCR was sampled from a male donor with diffuse large B-cell lymphoma.

Here the CDR3 DNA reads TGTGCCAGCAGCTTATCTTCGGCCGGGAACTTCTACGAGCAGTACTTC. This gives the protein CASSLSSAGNFYEQYF. The chain joins TRBV7-2 to TRBJ2-5, with D tentatively TRBD2 (5 bases). The better agreement between TRBJ2-7 and the DNA end casts doubt on the J call. From germline, CDR1 is SGHTA and CDR2 FQGNSA. CDR3 length equals 16 residues.